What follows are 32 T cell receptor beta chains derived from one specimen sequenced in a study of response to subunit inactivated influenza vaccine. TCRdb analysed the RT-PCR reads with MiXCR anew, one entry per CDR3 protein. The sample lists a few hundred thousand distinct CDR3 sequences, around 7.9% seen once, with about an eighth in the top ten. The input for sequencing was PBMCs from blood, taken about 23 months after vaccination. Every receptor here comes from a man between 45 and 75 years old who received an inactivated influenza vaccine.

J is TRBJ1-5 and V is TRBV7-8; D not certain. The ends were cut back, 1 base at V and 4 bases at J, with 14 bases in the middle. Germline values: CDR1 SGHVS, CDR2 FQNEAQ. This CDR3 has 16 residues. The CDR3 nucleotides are TGTGCCAGCAGCTTAGGAGGAGGTAGGGAGAATCAGCCCCAGCATTTT. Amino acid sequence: CASSLGGGRENQPQHF.

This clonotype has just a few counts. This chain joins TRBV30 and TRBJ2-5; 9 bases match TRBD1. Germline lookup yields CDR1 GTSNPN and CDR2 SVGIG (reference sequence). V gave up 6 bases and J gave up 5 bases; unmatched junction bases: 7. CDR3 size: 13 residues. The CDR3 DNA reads TGTGCCTGCCCCGGGACAGGGAAGGAGACCCAGTACTTC. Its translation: CACPGTGKETQYF.

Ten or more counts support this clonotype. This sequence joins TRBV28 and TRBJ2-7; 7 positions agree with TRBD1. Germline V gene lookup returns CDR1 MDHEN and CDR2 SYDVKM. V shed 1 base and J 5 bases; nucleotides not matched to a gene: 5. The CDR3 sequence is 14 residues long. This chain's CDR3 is CASSLYGTADEQYF. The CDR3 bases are TGTGCCAGCAGTTTATACGGGACAGCCGACGAGCAGTACTTC.

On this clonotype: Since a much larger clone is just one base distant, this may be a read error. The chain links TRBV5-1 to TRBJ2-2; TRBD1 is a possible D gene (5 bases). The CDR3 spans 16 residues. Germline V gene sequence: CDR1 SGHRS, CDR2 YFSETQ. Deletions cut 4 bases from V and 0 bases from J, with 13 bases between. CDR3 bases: TGCGCCAGCAGCCAGCTTTTGACAGCGAACACCGGGGAGCTGTTTTTT. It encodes CASSQLLTANTGELFF.

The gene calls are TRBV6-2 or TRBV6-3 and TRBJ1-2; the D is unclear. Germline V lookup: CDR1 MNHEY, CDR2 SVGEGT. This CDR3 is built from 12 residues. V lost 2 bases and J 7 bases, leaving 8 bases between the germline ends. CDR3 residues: CASSYGVGGYTF. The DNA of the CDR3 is TGTGCCAGCAGTTACGGGGTCGGTGGCTACACCTTC.

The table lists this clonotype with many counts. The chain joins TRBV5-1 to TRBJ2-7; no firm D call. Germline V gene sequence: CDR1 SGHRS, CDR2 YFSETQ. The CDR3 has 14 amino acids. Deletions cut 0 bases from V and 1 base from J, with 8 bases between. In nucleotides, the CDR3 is TGCGCCAGCAGCTTGGAGGCGGCATCCTACGAGCAGTACTTC. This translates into CASSLEAASYEQYF.

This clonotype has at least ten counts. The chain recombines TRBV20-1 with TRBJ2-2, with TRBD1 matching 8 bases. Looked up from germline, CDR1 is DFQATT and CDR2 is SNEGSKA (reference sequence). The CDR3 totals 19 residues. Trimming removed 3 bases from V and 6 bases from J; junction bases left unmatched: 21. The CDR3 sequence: CSASVWGQASSRGPGELFF. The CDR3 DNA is TGCAGTGCTAGTGTTTGGGGACAGGCGTCGAGTAGGGGTCCCGGGGAGCTGTTTTTT.

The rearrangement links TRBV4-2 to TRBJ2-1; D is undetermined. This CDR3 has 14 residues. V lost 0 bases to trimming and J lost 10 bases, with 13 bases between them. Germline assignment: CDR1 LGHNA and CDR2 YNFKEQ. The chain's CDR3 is CASSQDRPSVEQFF. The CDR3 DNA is TGTGCCAGCAGCCAAGACCGCCCCAGCGTCGAGCAGTTCTTC.

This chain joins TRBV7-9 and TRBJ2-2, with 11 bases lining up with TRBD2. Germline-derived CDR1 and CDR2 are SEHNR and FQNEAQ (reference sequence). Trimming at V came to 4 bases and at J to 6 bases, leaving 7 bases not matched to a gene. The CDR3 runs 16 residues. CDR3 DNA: TGTGCCAGCAGCTCCCTAGCGGGAGGAGTCGCCGGGGAGCTGTTTTTT. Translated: CASSSLAGGVAGELFF.

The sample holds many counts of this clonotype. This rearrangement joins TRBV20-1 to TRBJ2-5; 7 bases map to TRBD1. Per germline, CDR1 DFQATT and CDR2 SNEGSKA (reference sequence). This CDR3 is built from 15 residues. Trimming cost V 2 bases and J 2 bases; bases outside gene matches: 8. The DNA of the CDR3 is TGCAGTGCTAGATCCACAGGGGCTCAACAAGAGACCCAGTACTTC. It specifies CSARSTGAQQETQYF.

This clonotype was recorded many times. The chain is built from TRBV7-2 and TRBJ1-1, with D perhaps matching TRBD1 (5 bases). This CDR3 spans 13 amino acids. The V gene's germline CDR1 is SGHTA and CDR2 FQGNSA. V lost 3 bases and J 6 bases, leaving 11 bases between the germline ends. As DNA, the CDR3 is TGTGCCAGCAGCTTTAGGCAGGGCGCTGAAGCTTTCTTT. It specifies CASSFRQGAEAFF.

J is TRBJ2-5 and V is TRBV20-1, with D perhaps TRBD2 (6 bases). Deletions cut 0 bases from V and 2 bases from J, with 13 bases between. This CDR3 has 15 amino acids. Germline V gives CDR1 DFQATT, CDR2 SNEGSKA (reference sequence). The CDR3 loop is CSARDPRDLQETQYF. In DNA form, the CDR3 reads TGCAGTGCTAGAGATCCGCGGGATCTACAAGAGACCCAGTACTTC.

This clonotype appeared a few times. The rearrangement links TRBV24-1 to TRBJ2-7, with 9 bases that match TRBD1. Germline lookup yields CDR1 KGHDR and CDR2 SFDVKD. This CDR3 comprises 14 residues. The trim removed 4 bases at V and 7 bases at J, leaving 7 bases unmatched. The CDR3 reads CATSEAQGAGEQYF. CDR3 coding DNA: TGTGCCACCAGTGAAGCACAGGGGGCCGGGGAGCAGTACTTC.

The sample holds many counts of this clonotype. The CDR3 reads CASRGGQSKVQETQYF. The CDR3 nucleotides are TGTGCCAGCAGGGGCGGACAGTCCAAGGTCCAAGAGACCCAGTACTTC. This chain uses TRBV7-2 with TRBJ2-5; D may be TRBD1 (6 bases). Germline assignment: CDR1 SGHTA and CDR2 FQGNSA. The V and J ends lost 6 bases and 1 base respectively, with 18 bases between them. This CDR3 has 16 amino acids.

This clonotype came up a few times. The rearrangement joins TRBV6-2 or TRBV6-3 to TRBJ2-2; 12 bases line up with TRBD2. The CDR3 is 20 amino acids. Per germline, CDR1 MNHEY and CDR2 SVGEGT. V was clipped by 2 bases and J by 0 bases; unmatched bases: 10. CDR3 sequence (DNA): TGTGCCAGCAGTTACCCGACTAGCGGGAGATTCCCGGCGAACACCGGGGAGCTGTTTTTT. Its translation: CASSYPTSGRFPANTGELFF.

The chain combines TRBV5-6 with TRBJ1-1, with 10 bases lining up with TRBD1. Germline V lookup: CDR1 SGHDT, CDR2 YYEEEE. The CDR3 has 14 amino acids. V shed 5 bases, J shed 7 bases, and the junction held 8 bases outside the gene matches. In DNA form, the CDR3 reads TGTGCCAGCAGATACCGGGACAGGGGTTATGAAGCTTTCTTT. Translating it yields CASRYRDRGYEAFF.

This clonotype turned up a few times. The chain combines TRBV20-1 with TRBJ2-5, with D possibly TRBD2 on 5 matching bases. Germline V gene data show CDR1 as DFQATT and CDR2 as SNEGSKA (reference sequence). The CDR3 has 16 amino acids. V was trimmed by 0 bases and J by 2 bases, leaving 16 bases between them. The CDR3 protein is CSARDGSGVRQETQYF. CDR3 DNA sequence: TGCAGTGCTAGAGATGGATCCGGGGTCAGGCAAGAGACCCAGTACTTC.

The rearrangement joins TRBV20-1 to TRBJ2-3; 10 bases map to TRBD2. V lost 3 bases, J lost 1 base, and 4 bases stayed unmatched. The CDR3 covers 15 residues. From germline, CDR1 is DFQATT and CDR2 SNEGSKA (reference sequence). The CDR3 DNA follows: TGCAGTGCTAGGGCCGGGACTAGCGGCACAGATACGCAGTATTTT. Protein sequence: CSARAGTSGTDTQYF.

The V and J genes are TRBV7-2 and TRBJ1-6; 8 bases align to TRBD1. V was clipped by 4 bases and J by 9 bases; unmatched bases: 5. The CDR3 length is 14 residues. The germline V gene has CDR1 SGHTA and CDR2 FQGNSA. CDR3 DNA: TGTGCCAGCAGCTACGACAGGGGTAGTTCACCCCTCCACTTT. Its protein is CASSYDRGSSPLHF.

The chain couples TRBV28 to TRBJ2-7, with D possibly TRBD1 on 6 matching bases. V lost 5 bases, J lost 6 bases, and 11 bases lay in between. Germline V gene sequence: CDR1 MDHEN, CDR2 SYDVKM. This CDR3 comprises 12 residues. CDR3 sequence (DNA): TGTGCCAGCAGTGGGGGCATTTCCGAGCAGTACTTC. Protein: CASSGGISEQYF.

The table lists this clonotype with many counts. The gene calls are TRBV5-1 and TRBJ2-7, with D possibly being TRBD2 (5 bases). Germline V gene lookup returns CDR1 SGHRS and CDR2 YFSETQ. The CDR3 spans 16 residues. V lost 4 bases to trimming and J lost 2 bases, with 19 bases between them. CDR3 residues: CASSGASLGKPYEQYF. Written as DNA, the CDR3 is TGCGCCAGCAGCGGCGCTAGCCTGGGGAAGCCCTACGAGCAGTACTTC.

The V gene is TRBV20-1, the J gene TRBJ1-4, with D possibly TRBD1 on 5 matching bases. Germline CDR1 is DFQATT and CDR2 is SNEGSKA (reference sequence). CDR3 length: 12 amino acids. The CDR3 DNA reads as TGCGCCGGCGGGACGACTAATGAAAAACTGTTTTTT. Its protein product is CAGGTTNEKLFF.

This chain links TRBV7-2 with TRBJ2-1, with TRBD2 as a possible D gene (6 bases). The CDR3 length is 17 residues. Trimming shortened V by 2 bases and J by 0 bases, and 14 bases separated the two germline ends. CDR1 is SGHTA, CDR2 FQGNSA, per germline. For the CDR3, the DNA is TGTGCCAGCAGCTTAAATACCGGGAGAGGCTCCTACAATGAGCAGTTCTTC. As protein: CASSLNTGRGSYNEQFF.

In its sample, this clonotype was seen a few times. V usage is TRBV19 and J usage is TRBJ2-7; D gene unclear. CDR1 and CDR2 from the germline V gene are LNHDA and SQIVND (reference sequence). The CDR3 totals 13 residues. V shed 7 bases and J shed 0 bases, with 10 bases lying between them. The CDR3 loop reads CASNQPPSYEQYF. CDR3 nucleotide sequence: TGTGCCAGTAATCAACCGCCCTCCTACGAGCAGTACTTC.

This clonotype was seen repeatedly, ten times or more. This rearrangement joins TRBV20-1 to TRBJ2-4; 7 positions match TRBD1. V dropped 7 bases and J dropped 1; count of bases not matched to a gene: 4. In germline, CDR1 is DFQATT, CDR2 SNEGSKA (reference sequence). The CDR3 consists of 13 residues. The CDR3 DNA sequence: TGCAGTGGGACACAGGGGGCCAAAAACATTCAGTACTTC. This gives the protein CSGTQGAKNIQYF.

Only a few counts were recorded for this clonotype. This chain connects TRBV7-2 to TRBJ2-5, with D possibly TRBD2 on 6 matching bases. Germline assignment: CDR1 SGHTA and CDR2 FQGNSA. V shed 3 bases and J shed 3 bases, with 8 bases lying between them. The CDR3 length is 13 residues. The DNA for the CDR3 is TGTGCCAGCAGCTTCGGGAGTGAAGAGACCCAGTACTTC. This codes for CASSFGSEETQYF.

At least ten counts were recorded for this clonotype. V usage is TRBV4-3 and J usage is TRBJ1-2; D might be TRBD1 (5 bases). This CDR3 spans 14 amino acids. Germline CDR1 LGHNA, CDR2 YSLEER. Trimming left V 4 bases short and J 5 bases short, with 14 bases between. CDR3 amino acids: CASSPRWGEYGYTF. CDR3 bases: TGCGCCAGCAGCCCTCGTTGGGGGGAATATGGCTACACCTTC.

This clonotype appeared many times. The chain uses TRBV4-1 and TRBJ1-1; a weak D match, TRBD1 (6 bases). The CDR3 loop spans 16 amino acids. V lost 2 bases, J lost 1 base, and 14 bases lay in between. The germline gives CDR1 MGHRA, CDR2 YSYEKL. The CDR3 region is CASSQTPGHPNTEAFF. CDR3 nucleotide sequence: TGCGCCAGCAGCCAAACCCCGGGACACCCGAACACTGAAGCTTTCTTT.

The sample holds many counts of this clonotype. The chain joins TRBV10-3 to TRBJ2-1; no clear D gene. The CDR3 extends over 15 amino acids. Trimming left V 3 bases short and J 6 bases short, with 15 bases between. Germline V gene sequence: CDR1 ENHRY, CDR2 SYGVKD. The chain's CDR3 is CAISESQARSNEQFF. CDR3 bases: TGTGCCATCAGTGAATCCCAGGCCAGGTCCAATGAGCAGTTCTTC.

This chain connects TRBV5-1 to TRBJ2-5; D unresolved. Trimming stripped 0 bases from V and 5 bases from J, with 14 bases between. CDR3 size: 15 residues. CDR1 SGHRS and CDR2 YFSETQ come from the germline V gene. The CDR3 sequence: CASSLGAAQRETQYF. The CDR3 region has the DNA TGCGCCAGCAGCTTGGGGGCAGCCCAACGGGAGACCCAGTACTTC. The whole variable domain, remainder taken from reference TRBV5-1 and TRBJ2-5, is KAGVTQTPRYLIKTRGQQVTLSCSPISGHRSVSWYQQTPGQGLQFLFEYFSETQRNKGNFPGRFSGRQFSNSRSEMNVSTLELGDSALYLCASSLGAAQRETQYFGPGTRLLVL.

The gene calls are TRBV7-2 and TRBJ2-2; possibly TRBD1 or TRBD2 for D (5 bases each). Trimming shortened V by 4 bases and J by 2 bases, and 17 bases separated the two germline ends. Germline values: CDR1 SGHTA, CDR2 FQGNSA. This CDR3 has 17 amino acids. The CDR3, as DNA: TGTGCCAGCAGCTCGTACCTTGGGGGTTATAACACCGGGGAGCTGTTTTTT. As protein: CASSSYLGGYNTGELFF.

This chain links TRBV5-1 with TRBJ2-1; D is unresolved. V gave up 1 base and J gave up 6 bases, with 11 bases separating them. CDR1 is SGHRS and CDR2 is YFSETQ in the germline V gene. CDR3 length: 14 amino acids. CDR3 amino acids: CASSLTGIPNEQFF. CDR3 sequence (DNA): TGCGCCAGCAGCTTGACGGGTATTCCCAATGAGCAGTTCTTC. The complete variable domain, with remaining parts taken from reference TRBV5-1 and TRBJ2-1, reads KAGVTQTPRYLIKTRGQQVTLSCSPISGHRSVSWYQQTPGQGLQFLFEYFSETQRNKGNFPGRFSGRQFSNSRSEMNVSTLELGDSALYLCASSLTGIPNEQFFGPGTRLTVL.